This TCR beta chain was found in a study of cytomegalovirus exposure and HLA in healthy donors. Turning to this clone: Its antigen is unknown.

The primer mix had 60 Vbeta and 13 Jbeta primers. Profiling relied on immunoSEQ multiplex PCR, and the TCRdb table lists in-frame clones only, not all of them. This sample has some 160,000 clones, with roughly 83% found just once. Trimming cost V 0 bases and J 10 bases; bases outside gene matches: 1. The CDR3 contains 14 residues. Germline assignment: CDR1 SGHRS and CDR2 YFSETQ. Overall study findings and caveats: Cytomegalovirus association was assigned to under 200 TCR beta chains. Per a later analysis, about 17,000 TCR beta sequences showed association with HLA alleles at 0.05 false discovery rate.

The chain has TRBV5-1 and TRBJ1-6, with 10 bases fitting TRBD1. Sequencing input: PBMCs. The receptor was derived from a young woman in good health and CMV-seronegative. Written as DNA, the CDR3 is TGCGCCAGCAGCTTGGGACAGGGGGCATCACCCCTCCACTTT. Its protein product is CASSLGQGASPLHF.